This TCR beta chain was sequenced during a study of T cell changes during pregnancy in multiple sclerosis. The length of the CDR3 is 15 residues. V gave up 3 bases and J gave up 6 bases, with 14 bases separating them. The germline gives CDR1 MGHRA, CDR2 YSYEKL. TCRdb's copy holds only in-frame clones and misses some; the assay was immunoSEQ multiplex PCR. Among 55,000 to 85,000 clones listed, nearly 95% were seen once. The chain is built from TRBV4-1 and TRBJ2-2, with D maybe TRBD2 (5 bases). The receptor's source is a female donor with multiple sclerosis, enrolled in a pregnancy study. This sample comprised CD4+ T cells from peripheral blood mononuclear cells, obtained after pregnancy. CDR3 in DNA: TGCGCCAGCAGCCACCCGTCGCGGAGGCCCGGGGAGCTGTTTTTT. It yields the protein CASSHPSRRPGELFF.